The source of this TCR beta chain is a study of metastatic and nonmetastatic thyroid tumors. About the study: Repertoires were compared across blood and tumor or nodule tissue from malignant and benign thyroid patients. Regarding the study as a whole: Compared with benign nodules, malignant thyroid tumors were reported to have significantly higher TCR beta diversity in both blood and tumor.

This clone is termed medium-sized. Its specificity is not known. V lost 3 bases, J lost 0 bases, and 18 bases lay in between. The CDR3 spans 17 residues. Germline loops: CDR1 MDHEN, CDR2 SYDVKM. Until they underwent thyroid surgery, no patient had received any treatment. In the authors' workflow: A classifier of distant metastasis in papillary thyroid cancer was built from CDR3 differences (across clinicopathological groups). TCRdb used MiXCR to call clones anew from the PCR reads. The V and J calls here are based on TCRdb, not the publication. This table has tens of thousands of clones, roughly 16% appearing once.

The sequence came from a female donor with papillary thyroid cancer or a benign thyroid nodule (not recorded which). Some clones in this sample may be carry-over from other donors' samples. The source material was blood. The chain links TRBV28 to TRBJ2-7, with a possible D match to TRBD1 (5 bases). CDR3 residues: CASSFPLQAHSSYEQYF. CDR3 nucleotide sequence: TGTGCCAGCAGTTTCCCCCTACAGGCGCACAGCTCCTACGAGCAGTACTTC.